The 19 T cell receptor beta chains below were found in one sample sequenced in a study of blood T cell repertoires in COVID-19 (TCRdb year 2020). The protocol used for the library was the immunoSEQ multiplex PCR assay. TCRdb re-hosts the immuneACCESS table, in-frame sequences only. Its copies lack some clones; in the studies checked, an unresolved V gene accounts for under half of them, and the cause for the rest is not known. The sample contains 150,000 to 200,000 clones, more than 90% of them found a single time. The top ten constitute 15% to 20% of the sample. Material: peripheral blood. All receptors derive from a man aged 60 to 69 with active or convalescent COVID-19.

V and J are TRBV4-1 and TRBJ1-5; D is unresolved. Germline assignment: CDR1 MGHRA and CDR2 YSYEKL. V was clipped by 1 base and J by 0 bases, with 13 bases between them. This CDR3 has 17 residues. CDR3 in amino acids: CASSQVGGQYSNQPQHF. CDR3 coding DNA: TGCGCCAGCAGCCAAGTGGGTGGGCAGTATAGCAATCAGCCCCAGCATTTT.

This sequence joins TRBV6-5 and TRBJ1-1; possibly TRBD1 for D (5 bases). The V end lost 0 bases, the J end lost 3 bases, and 14 bases lay between the germline ends. CDR3 size: 16 residues. Germline CDR1 reads MNHEY; CDR2 reads SVGAGI. The CDR3 DNA is TGTGCCAGCAGTTACTCCTCAATGACAGTGGACACTGAAGCTTTCTTT. Amino acid sequence: CASSYSSMTVDTEAFF.

The chain couples TRBV10-3 to TRBJ2-1; 7 nucleotides line up with TRBD2. J lost 6 bases, V lost 6 bases, and 14 bases had no gene match. The CDR3 has 16 amino acids. Germline V gene data show CDR1 as ENHRY and CDR2 as SYGVKD. The CDR3 protein is CAIRTATSEGSNEQFF. DNA for the CDR3: TGTGCCATCAGAACTGCCACTAGCGAGGGTAGCAATGAGCAGTTCTTC.

To note about this clone: Other DNA sequences in the sample encode the same CDR3. The genes are TRBV19 and TRBJ2-5; TRBD2 is a possible D gene (6 bases). Germline V gene data show CDR1 as LNHDA and CDR2 as SQIVND (reference sequence). The CDR3 is made up of 16 amino acids. The V end was cut by 1 base, the J end by 5 bases, with 17 bases between. CDR3 sequence: CASSIVGLAGRETQYF. The DNA for the CDR3 is TGTGCCAGTAGTATAGTTGGTTTGGCAGGGAGGGAGACCCAGTACTTC.

The V gene is TRBV7-6, the J gene TRBJ2-4; tentative D call: TRBD1 (5 bases). V was cut by 2 bases and J by 7 bases, with 12 bases left in between. The V gene's germline CDR1 is SGHVS and CDR2 FNYEAQ. The CDR3 consists of 14 residues. CDR3 protein: CASSLIGDSNIQYF. In nucleotides, the CDR3 is TGTGCCAGCAGCTTAATAGGAGACAGCAACATTCAGTACTTC.

V gene TRBV5-1 combines with J gene TRBJ2-2; a weak D match, TRBD2 (6 bases). V was cut by 2 bases and J by 3 bases, with 11 bases left in between. The V gene's germline CDR1 is SGHRS and CDR2 YFSETQ. The CDR3 has 15 amino acids. Here the CDR3 DNA reads TGCGCCAGCAGCTTCTGGAGGGAGGACACCGGGGAGCTGTTTTTT. Protein: CASSFWREDTGELFF.

The chain combines TRBV27 with TRBJ1-1, with D perhaps TRBD1 (5 bases). Germline lookup yields CDR1 MNHEY and CDR2 SMNVEV (reference sequence). Trimming removed 6 bases from V and 2 bases from J, with 13 bases in between. This CDR3 comprises 14 residues. This CDR3 reads CASRLGRENTEAFF. As DNA, the CDR3 is TGTGCCAGCAGGTTGGGGCGGGAAAACACTGAAGCTTTCTTT.

The chain uses TRBV21-1 and TRBJ2-4; no DNA check was done on the table's D call, TRBD2. TRBV21-1 corresponds to a pseudogene. This CDR3 comprises 12 residues. CDR3 bases: TGTGCCAGCAGCAAGCCGGGTGGCATTCAGTACTTC. It yields the protein CASSKPGGIQYF.

The chain has TRBV7-9 and TRBJ2-1; D may be TRBD2 (5 bases). The V gene lost 5 bases and the J gene lost 15 bases, with 17 bases spanning the gap. The germline V gene encodes CDR1 SEHNR and CDR2 FQNEAQ (reference sequence). The CDR3 has 12 residues. This CDR3 reads CASSRTSMVPFF. In DNA, the CDR3 is TGTGCCAGCAGCCGTACTAGTATGGTCCCGTTCTTC.

The V gene is TRBV21-1, the J gene TRBJ2-2; the table gives TRBD1 as D, unverified against the DNA. TRBV21-1 is annotated as a pseudogene. The CDR3 runs to 15 residues. The CDR3 DNA reads TGTGCCAGCAGCCTCCGGGACAGCGACACCGGGGAGCTGTTTTTT. This codes for CASSLRDSDTGELFF.

This sequence joins TRBV6-5 and TRBJ1-4; no clear D. Per germline, CDR1 MNHEY and CDR2 SVGAGI. The CDR3 length is 15 residues. V gave up 3 bases and J gave up 7 bases, with 15 bases separating them. The CDR3 region is CASSYLASRSEKLFF. CDR3 sequence (DNA): TGTGCCAGCAGTTATTTGGCTAGTCGTAGTGAAAAACTGTTTTTT.

The rearrangement links TRBV27 to TRBJ2-3, with TRBD2 matching 8 bases. Germline-derived CDR1 and CDR2 are MNHEY and SMNVEV (reference sequence). Losses at the gene ends were 1 base for V and 3 bases for J; bases not matched to a gene: 18. The CDR3 sequence is 20 residues long. CDR3 protein: CASSLFGGRGSGGGTDTQYF. Here the CDR3 DNA reads TGTGCCAGCAGTTTATTTGGGGGGCGCGGGAGCGGGGGAGGGACAGATACGCAGTATTTT.

The genes are TRBV19 and TRBJ2-1; a weak D match, TRBD2 (6 bases). Per the germline V gene, CDR1 is LNHDA and CDR2 is SQIVND (reference sequence). CDR3 size: 14 residues. Trimming shortened V by 3 bases and J by 7 bases, and 13 bases separated the two germline ends. CDR3 sequence reads: CASSMRRLANEQFF. In DNA form, the CDR3 reads TGTGCCAGTAGTATGCGCCGTCTAGCGAATGAGCAGTTCTTC.

This chain connects TRBV15 to TRBJ2-1; no clear D gene. This CDR3 comprises 15 residues. V was shortened by 1 base and J by 0 bases, with 7 bases between the two germline ends. CDR1 is LNHNV, CDR2 YYDKDF, per germline (reference sequence). The DNA for the CDR3 is TGTGCCACCAGCAGAGGGCCCAGCTCCTACAATGAGCAGTTCTTC. Its protein is CATSRGPSSYNEQFF.

The CDR3 DNA is TGTGCCAGCAGTTACCAGGGGAACACTGAAGCTTTCTTT. It yields the protein CASSYQGNTEAFF. The chain has TRBV12-3 or TRBV12-4 and TRBJ1-1; weak D call: TRBD1 (5 bases). The CDR3 totals 13 residues. V gave up 4 bases and J gave up 1 base, with 7 bases separating them.

The CDR3 nucleotides read TGTGCCAGTAGTATTGTTAAGAACACTGAAGCTTTCTTT. This sequence encodes CASSIVKNTEAFF. The V call is TRBV19, the J call TRBJ1-1; no firm D call. CDR1 and CDR2 (germline): LNHDA, SQIVND (reference sequence). The CDR3 has 13 amino acids. V was cut by 3 bases and J by 1 base, with 6 bases left in between.

The chain carries TRBV19 and TRBJ1-4, with 8 bases identical to TRBD1. This CDR3 spans 15 amino acids. Germline V CDR1 and CDR2: LNHDA, SQIVND (reference sequence). V shed 4 bases and J 3 bases; nucleotides not matched to a gene: 4. This chain's CDR3 is CASSTFRGPNEKLFF. The CDR3 coding sequence is TGTGCCAGTAGTACTTTCAGGGGGCCTAATGAAAAACTGTTTTTT.

This chain uses TRBV12-5 with TRBJ2-1, with a tentative D call TRBD1 (5 bases). V was clipped by 7 bases and J by 8 bases, with 27 bases between them. The CDR3 is 17 amino acids. Germline values: CDR1 LGHNT, CDR2 FRNRAP. DNA of the CDR3: TGTGCTAGTGATTCGGACACTCCACGCGTTTCGAACGATGAGCAGTTCTTC. This codes for CASDSDTPRVSNDEQFF. Variable domain in full (rest from reference TRBV12-5 and TRBJ2-1): DARVTQTPRHKVTEMGQEVTMRCQPILGHNTVFWYRQTMMQGLELLAYFRNRAPLDDSGMPKDRFSAEMPDATLATLKIQPSEPRDSAVYFCASDSDTPRVSNDEQFFGPGTRLTVL.

The chain couples TRBV5-6 to TRBJ2-7, with D perhaps TRBD2 (7 bases). Per germline, CDR1 SGHDT and CDR2 YYEEEE. The CDR3 is 15 residues long. With 3 bases removed from V and 2 bases from J, the gap between germline ends came to 15 bases. The CDR3 protein is CASSSQVGGAYEQYF. The CDR3 nucleotides are TGTGCCAGCAGCTCGCAGGTAGGGGGGGCCTACGAGCAGTACTTC.